The rows below give T cell receptor beta chains drawn from one sample of a study of read filtering for tumor transcriptome and immune sequencing. Via MiXCR, TCRdb re-called the reads, giving one row per CDR3 protein. The sample lists more than 100,000 distinct CDR3 sequences; around 13% were seen once. The sample taken for sequencing was a population of CD138-negative cells sorted from bone marrow. The receptors were gathered from a donor older than 35 with multiple myeloma. Both conserved end residues are part of each CDR3. Each record gives: clone size, V gene, CDR3 protein. Not all rows give a size; the values are once, few, many and, for expanded clones, a class.

>many|TRBV27
CASSLSEGLHTQYF
>few|TRBV11-3
CASILVGGSTDTQYF
>many|TRBV12-3/TRBV12-4
CASSSGQSYEQYF
>-|TRBV12-3/TRBV12-4
CASSPTGLYGYTF
>-|TRBV5-1
CASSLAWADSYEQYF
>-|TRBV6-1
CASTQGVAKNIQYF
>many|TRBV6-4
CASSSTLGQPQHF
>many|TRBV7-9
CASSWAPTSTSGSNDEQFF
>few|TRBV6-6
CASSRRDRGGTKNTEAFF
>few|TRBV19
CASMKAGRGLYEQYF
>-|TRBV20-1
CSAPGTRGADTQYF
>many|TRBV5-1
CASSLVSNYGYTF
>many|TRBV20-1
CSAVQGHQETQYF
>many|TRBV29-1
CSVEDWAKGNYGYTF
>many|TRBV20-1
CSARDLQREGNEQFF
>-|TRBV14
CASSQVGIRDEQFF
>many|TRBV18
CASSPTGVSYEQYF
>many|TRBV19
CASSRPRGGVNTEAFF
>many|TRBV11-2
CASSPLPGIATGELFF
>-|TRBV6-2/TRBV6-3
CATMTEYSNQPQHF
>many|TRBV5-1
CASSLSGTSGRQGGTQYF
>few|TRBV7-9
CASSFMGQPQHF
>many|TRBV5-1
CASSLAGKDTQYF
>many|TRBV14
CASSRGNEAFF
>many|TRBV4-3
CASSQGLSTDTQYF
>many|TRBV19
CASSRDVTNEKLFF